The 3 T cell receptor beta chains given below trace back to one sample, sequenced in a study of control samples from healthy donors and cancer patients. Sequencing used immunoSEQ multiplex PCR; TCRdb keeps in-frame clones, though not all of them. The data hold about 98,000 clones, with around 82% observed a single time. The material sequenced was blood. The receptors derive from a man between 60 and 70 years old in good health.

V gene TRBV6-5 combines with J gene TRBJ2-5; the D is unclear. The CDR3 consists of 14 residues. V lost 2 bases and J 1 base, leaving 8 bases between the germline ends. CDR1 and CDR2 from the germline V gene are MNHEY and SVGAGI. The chain's CDR3 is CASSYDGSQETQYF. In DNA form, the CDR3 reads TGTGCCAGCAGTTACGACGGCAGCCAAGAGACCCAGTACTTC.

The chain employs TRBV10-3 and TRBJ2-3, with D tentatively TRBD2 (6 bases). Between the trimmed V and J ends, which lost 5 bases and 2 bases, there was a span of 17 bases. The CDR3 contains 16 residues. The germline V gene encodes CDR1 ENHRY and CDR2 SYGVKD. CDR3 in amino acids: CAISSSGLNYTDTQYF. The CDR3 region has the DNA TGTGCCATCAGTAGTAGCGGATTAAACTACACAGATACGCAGTATTTT.

The J gene is TRBJ2-5, the V gene TRBV18; unclear D gene. Germline loops: CDR1 KGHSH, CDR2 LQKENI. This CDR3 is built from 12 residues. V shed 3 bases and J shed 0 bases, with 2 bases lying between them. The chain's CDR3 is CASSPYQETQYF. The DNA of the CDR3 is TGTGCCAGCTCACCTTACCAAGAGACCCAGTACTTC.